The TCR beta chain under discussion was sequenced for a study of cytomegalovirus exposure and HLA in healthy donors. Study overall: T cells numbering around 190 million yielded some 100 million unique TCR beta sequences in an earlier analysis.

Both 60 Vbeta primers and 13 Jbeta primers went into the PCR. Clones were sequenced by immunoSEQ multiplex PCR, and TCRdb holds only the in-frame ones, with some missing. The top ten hold roughly 4.2% of the sample, which has about 83,000 clones, 65% to 80% seen once. CDR1 LNHDA and CDR2 SQIVND come from the germline V gene (reference sequence). With V trimmed by 3 bases and J by 4 bases, 7 bases remained unmatched. CDR3 length: 15 residues. Sample: PBMCs. V and J are TRBV19 and TRBJ2-3; TRBD2 matches at 7 bases. The receptor's source is a man aged 55 to 69 in good health and CMV-seronegative. In DNA, the CDR3 is TGTGCCAGTAGTATCGCTTGGGGGGGGGCAGATACGCAGTATTTT. The encoded protein is CASSIAWGGADTQYF.